The rows below give T cell receptor beta chains drawn from one sample of a study of circulating and synovial CD4+ cells in juvenile arthritis. The repertoire was sequenced with immunoSEQ multiplex PCR; TCRdb's copy has only in-frame clones and lacks some. The sample records under 35,000 clones, 90% to 95% being singletons. Sequencing used CD4+ T cells from blood. All receptors come from a human donor with juvenile idiopathic arthritis. Both conserved end residues are part of each CDR3. A D gene is named only where the DNA matches it firmly. Clone size appears in some rows only: once, few, many, or a class for an expanded clone.

J gene | clone size | V gene | D gene | CDR3 DNA | CDR3 protein
TRBJ2-1 | . | TRBV7-9 | TRBD2 | TGTGCCAGCAGCGGGACCGGGACTACTTACAATGAGCAGTTCTTC | CASSGTGTTYNEQFF
TRBJ2-5 | . | TRBV4-1 | . | TGCGCCAGCAGCCAATCACCGGGGGAGAAGACCCAGTACTTC | CASSQSPGEKTQYF
TRBJ1-2 | . | TRBV15 | TRBD1 | TGTGCCACCAGCAAAGACCAGGGGGGCGGGGATGGCTACACCTTC | CATSKDQGGGDGYTF
TRBJ2-7 | . | TRBV2 | . | TGTGCCAGCCTGCCGGGCAGGGGGGTAACCTACGAGCAGTACTTC | CASLPGRGVTYEQYF
TRBJ1-3 | . | TRBV29-1 | . | TGCAGCGTTGTGATTACACACACCATATATTTT | CSVVITHTIYF
TRBJ2-3 | . | TRBV28 | TRBD1 | TGTGCCAGCAGTTTAGGACAGGGGGTGACAGATACGCAGTATTTT | CASSLGQGVTDTQYF
TRBJ1-6 | . | TRBV5-1 | . | TGCGCCAGCAGCTTGCAGACAGCCTATAATTCACCCCTCCACTTT | CASSLQTAYNSPLHF
TRBJ2-2 | . | TRBV7-9 | TRBD1 | TGTGCCAGCAGCTATTATGGCCGCACAGGGGGCGAGAACACCGGGGAGCTGTTTTTT | CASSYYGRTGGENTGELFF
TRBJ2-1 | medium-sized | TRBV10-3 | . | TGTGCCATCAGTGAGTCGACAGATTACAATGAGCAGTTCTTC | CAISESTDYNEQFF
TRBJ2-7 | . | TRBV6-1 | . | TGTGCCAGCAGGCCTCTTGGGGGAGGTGCCTACGAGCAGTACTTC | CASRPLGGGAYEQYF
TRBJ1-5 | once | TRBV7-8 | TRBD1 | TGTGCCAGCAGCCTTGACAGGGATCAGCCCCAGCATTTT | CASSLDRDQPQHF
TRBJ1-4 | few | TRBV6-6 | TRBD1 | TGTGCCAGCAGTCTAACAGGGGGAGCTAATGAAAAACTGTTTTTT | CASSLTGGANEKLFF
TRBJ2-1 | . | TRBV5-4 | TRBD2 | TGTGCCAGCAGCCCCGTATCGGCGGGAGGGGACAATGAGCAGTTCTTC | CASSPVSAGGDNEQFF
TRBJ2-1 | . | TRBV4-1 | TRBD1 | TGCGCCAGCAGCCCCACTCGACAGGGCTACAATGAGCAGTTCTTC | CASSPTRQGYNEQFF
TRBJ1-3 | . | TRBV19 | . | TGTGCCAGTAGCCCGGTTTCCTCTGGAAACACCATATATTTT | CASSPVSSGNTIYF
TRBJ1-5 | . | TRBV21-1 | . | TGTGCCCCTGCAGCGGGGTTGAGCAATCAGCCCCAGCATTTT | CAPAAGLSNQPQHF
TRBJ1-2 | . | TRBV20-1 | . | TGCAGTGCTAGAGCGAACTATGGCTACACCTTC | CSARANYGYTF
TRBJ2-1 | . | TRBV10-3 | . | TGTGCCATCAGTCCCTCAACGGGCTCCTACAATGAGCAGTTCTTC | CAISPSTGSYNEQFF
TRBJ1-6 | . | TRBV30 | . | TGTGCCTGGAGCCGCGAACCCAATTCACCCCTCCACTTT | CAWSREPNSPLHF
TRBJ2-1 | . | TRBV11-2 | TRBD1 | TGTGCCAGCAGACAGACTACAGGGGGACGCGGATACAATGAGCAGTTCTTC | CASRQTTGGRGYNEQFF
TRBJ2-7 | . | TRBV5-1 | . | TGCGCCAGCAGCTTGGGGATGGGACACCCATTCTACGAGCAGTACTTC | CASSLGMGHPFYEQYF
TRBJ1-1 | . | TRBV7-9 | . | TGTGCCAGCAGCTTACAGGGAACCATGAACACTGAAGCTTTCTTT | CASSLQGTMNTEAFF
TRBJ1-5 | . | TRBV19 | . | TGTGCCAGTTGCGGGGCAGGGTTGCTGTATAGCAATCAGCCCCAGCATTTT | CASCGAGLLYSNQPQHF
TRBJ1-2 | . | TRBV30 | TRBD1 | TGTGCCTGGACCGACTCGACAGGGCCCTATGGCTACACCTTC | CAWTDSTGPYGYTF
TRBJ2-2 | . | TRBV7-6 | TRBD2 | TGTGCCAGCAGCTTATTACCCGGACTAGCGTTCGCGAACACCGGGGAGCTGTTTTTT | CASSLLPGLAFANTGELFF
TRBJ1-2 | few | TRBV25-1 | . | TGTGCCAGCAGTGACGACTATGGCTACACCTTC | CASSDDYGYTF